This TCR beta chain was sequenced for a study of cytomegalovirus exposure and HLA in healthy donors. Researchers ran the PCR with 60 Vbeta and 13 Jbeta primers. This table comes from immunoSEQ multiplex PCR, and its TCRdb copy is limited to in-frame clones, with some not included. The sample lists about 77,000 clones; 75% to 80% were seen once. The sequencing input was PBMCs. The sequence was collected from a man aged 40-50 years in good health and CMV-seronegative.

The CDR3 DNA follows: TGTGCCAGTAGTAGTCCGGGACACGGACTTGAAGCTTTCTTT. It codes for CASSSPGHGLEAFF. The chain links TRBV19 to TRBJ1-1; D is perhaps TRBD1 (6 bases). Germline V gene lookup returns CDR1 LNHDA and CDR2 SQIVND (reference sequence). The CDR3 loop spans 14 amino acids. Trimming took off 4 bases at V and 7 bases at J, with 16 bases between the two ends.